The subject of this entry is one TCR beta chain. Donors had localized lung adenocarcinoma, a non-small cell lung cancer. This specimen belongs to a study of CD4 and CD8 cells across lung adenocarcinoma regions. TCRdb ran MiXCR on the PCR reads and lists one entry per CDR3 protein. The sample holds around 20,000 distinct CDR3 sequences; around 50% are singletons and the top ten take around a quarter. V lost 6 bases and J lost 0, with 15 bases in between. The CDR3 sequence is 16 residues long. Germline V gives CDR1 MNHNS, CDR2 SASEGT. This clonotype was sampled from a female donor with lung adenocarcinoma. The CD4 and CD8 labels of this study may be unreliable. The chain recombines TRBV6-1 with TRBJ2-1, with D maybe TRBD1 (6 bases). Material for sequencing was CD8+ T cells from the center of a lung tumor. The CDR3 reads CASRTGQRSSYNEQFF. The CDR3 nucleotides are TGTGCCAGCAGAACAGGGCAGCGGTCCTCCTACAATGAGCAGTTCTTC.